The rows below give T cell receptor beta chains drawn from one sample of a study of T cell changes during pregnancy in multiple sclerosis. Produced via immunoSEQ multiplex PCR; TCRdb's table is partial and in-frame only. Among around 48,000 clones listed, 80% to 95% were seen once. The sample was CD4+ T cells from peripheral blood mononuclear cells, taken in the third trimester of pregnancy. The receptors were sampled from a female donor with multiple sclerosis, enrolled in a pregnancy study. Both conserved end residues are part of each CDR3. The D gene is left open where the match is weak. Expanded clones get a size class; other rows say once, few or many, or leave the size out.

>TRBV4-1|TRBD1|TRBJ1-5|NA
CASSQEVQGANNQPQHF
TGCGCCAGCAGCCAAGAGGTCCAGGGGGCTAACAATCAGCCCCAGCATTTT
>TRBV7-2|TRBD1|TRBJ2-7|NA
CASSLRQGASGEQYF
TGTGCCAGCAGCTTAAGACAGGGGGCTTCGGGCGAGCAGTACTTC
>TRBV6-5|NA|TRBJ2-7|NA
CASRNTGSYEQYF
TGTGCCAGCAGAAATACAGGGAGCTACGAGCAGTACTTC
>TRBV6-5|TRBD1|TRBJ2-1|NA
CASSKTGGQYNEQFF
TGTGCCAGCAGTAAAACAGGGGGTCAGTACAATGAGCAGTTCTTC
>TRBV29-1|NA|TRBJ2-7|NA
CSARRDSYEQYF
TGCAGCGCTAGGCGGGACTCCTACGAGCAGTACTTC
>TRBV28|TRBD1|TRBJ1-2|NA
CASSLRPQIRGGYTF
TGTGCCAGCAGTCTCCGGCCCCAGATCAGGGGGGGCTACACCTTC
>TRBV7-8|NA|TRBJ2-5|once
CASSPSLARETQYF
TGTGCCAGCAGCCCCTCCCTAGCTCGTGAGACCCAGTACTTC
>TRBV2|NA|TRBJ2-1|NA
CASRGLTGPTTNEQFF
TGTGCCAGCAGAGGCCTAACAGGACCCACGACCAATGAGCAGTTCTTC
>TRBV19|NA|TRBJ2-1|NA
CASSIEGAPSWGIDNEQFF
TGTGCCAGTAGTATAGAGGGGGCGCCTAGCTGGGGGATAGACAATGAGCAGTTCTTC
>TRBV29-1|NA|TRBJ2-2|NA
CSVATGPGELFF
TGCAGCGTGGCAACAGGACCGGGGGAGCTGTTTTTT
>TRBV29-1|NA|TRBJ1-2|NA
CSVAGGGGYTF
TGCAGCGTTGCTGGGGGAGGTGGCTACACCTTC
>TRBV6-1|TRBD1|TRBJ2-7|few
CASALLGDSSYEQYF
TGTGCCAGTGCTTTACTAGGGGACAGTTCCTACGAGCAGTACTTC
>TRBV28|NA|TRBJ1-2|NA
CASRPGGLYGYTF
TGTGCCAGCAGGCCGGGGGGACTCTATGGCTACACCTTC
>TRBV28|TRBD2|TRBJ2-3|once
CASSSPGPSGATDTQYF
TGTGCCAGCAGCTCCCCCGGGCCTAGCGGAGCAACAGATACGCAGTATTTT
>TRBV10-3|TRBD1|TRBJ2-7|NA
CAIQQGLEQYF
TGTGCCATACAACAGGGGCTCGAGCAGTACTTC
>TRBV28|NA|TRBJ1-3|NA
CASGPWTLGSVGNTIYF
TGTGCCAGCGGTCCTTGGACATTAGGATCTGTGGGAAACACCATATATTTT
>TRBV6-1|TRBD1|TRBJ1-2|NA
CASSEGDRVLSYTF
TGTGCCAGCAGTGAAGGGGACAGGGTGTTGAGCTACACCTTC
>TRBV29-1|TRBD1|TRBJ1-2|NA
CSVVGQGGNYGYTF
TGCAGCGTTGTAGGACAGGGGGGAAACTATGGCTACACCTTC
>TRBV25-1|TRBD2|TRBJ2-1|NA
CATKREPDNEQFF
TGTGCCACAAAGCGGGAGCCCGACAATGAGCAGTTCTTC
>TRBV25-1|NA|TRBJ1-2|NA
CASSGQPGLRGYTF
TGTGCCAGCAGTGGCCAGCCAGGGTTAAGAGGCTACACCTTC
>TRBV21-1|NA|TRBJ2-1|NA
CASSKGGGSSYNEQFF
TGTGCCAGCAGCAAAGGGGGCGGGAGCTCCTACAATGAGCAGTTCTTC
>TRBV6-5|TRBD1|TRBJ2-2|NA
CASGQGASTGELFF
TGTGCCAGCGGACAGGGGGCGTCCACCGGGGAGCTGTTTTTT
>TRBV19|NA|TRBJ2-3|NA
CASSIGARTDTQYF
TGTGCCAGTAGTATTGGAGCAAGGACAGATACGCAGTATTTT
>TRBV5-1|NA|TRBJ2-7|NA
CASSLDAVYEQYF
TGCGCCAGCAGCTTGGATGCAGTCTACGAGCAGTACTTC
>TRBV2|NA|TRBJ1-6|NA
CASSELLDRDSPLHF
TGTGCCAGCAGTGAATTATTAGACAGAGATTCACCCCTCCACTTT
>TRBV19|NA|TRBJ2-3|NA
CASSRAGAGDTQYF
TGTGCCAGTAGTAGGGCAGGGGCAGGAGATACGCAGTATTTT
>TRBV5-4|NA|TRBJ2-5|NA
CASSSRTAETQYF
TGTGCCAGCAGCTCCCGGACAGCGGAGACCCAGTACTTC
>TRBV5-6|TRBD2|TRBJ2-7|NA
CASSLGTSGGPYEQYF
TGTGCCAGCAGCTTGGGGACTAGCGGGGGCCCCTACGAGCAGTACTTC
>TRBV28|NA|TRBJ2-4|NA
CASSRGGNIQYF
TGTGCCAGCAGTAGGGGCGGAAACATTCAGTACTTC
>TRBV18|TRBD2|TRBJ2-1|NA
CASSPTSGRRYEQFF
TGTGCCAGCTCGCCGACTAGCGGGAGAAGGTATGAGCAGTTCTTC
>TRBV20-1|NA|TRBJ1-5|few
CIGQRNQPQHF
TGCATAGGACAGCGTAATCAGCCCCAGCATTTT
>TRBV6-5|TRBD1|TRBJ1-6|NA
CASSPRTGGNSPLHF
TGTGCCAGCAGTCCCCGGACAGGGGGGAATTCACCCCTCCACTTT
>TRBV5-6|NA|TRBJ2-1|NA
CASIGAGLGNEQFF
TGTGCCAGCATTGGTGCGGGGTTGGGCAATGAGCAGTTCTTC
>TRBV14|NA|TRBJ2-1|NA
CASSQERGPSDEQFF
TGTGCCAGCAGCCAAGAGCGAGGGCCATCAGATGAGCAGTTCTTC
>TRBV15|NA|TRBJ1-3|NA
CATSRDARDTIYF
TGTGCCACCAGCAGAGATGCCCGAGACACCATATATTTT
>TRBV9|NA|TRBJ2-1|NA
CASTIGGDGADYYNEQFF
TGTGCCAGCACCATTGGGGGAGACGGAGCGGACTACTACAATGAGCAGTTCTTC
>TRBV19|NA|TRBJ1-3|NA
CASSRSGVGNTIYF
TGTGCCAGTAGTAGATCAGGGGTTGGAAACACCATATATTTT
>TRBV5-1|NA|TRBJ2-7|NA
CASSLTGTSVFEQYF
TGCGCCAGCAGCTTGACAGGTACTTCTGTGTTCGAGCAGTACTTC
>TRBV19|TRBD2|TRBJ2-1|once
CASSISAGGNEQFF
TGTGCCAGTAGTATATCAGCGGGAGGGAATGAGCAGTTCTTC
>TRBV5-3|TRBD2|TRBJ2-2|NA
CARSLEISRTSGPANTGELFF
TGTGCCAGAAGCTTGGAAATATCTCGGACTAGCGGGCCCGCGAACACCGGGGAGCTGTTTTTT
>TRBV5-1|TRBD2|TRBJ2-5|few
CASSGTSGEFRETQYF
TGCGCCAGCAGCGGAACTAGCGGCGAATTTAGGGAGACCCAGTACTTC
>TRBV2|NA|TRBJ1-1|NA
CASSDSYTEAFF
TGTGCCAGCAGTGATTCCTACACTGAAGCTTTCTTT
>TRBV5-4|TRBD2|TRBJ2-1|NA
CASSFGAGGPYNEQFF
TGTGCCAGCAGCTTTGGTGCGGGAGGGCCCTACAATGAGCAGTTCTTC
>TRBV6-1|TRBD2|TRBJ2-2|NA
CASSELLAGVGNTGELFF
TGTGCCAGCAGTGAACTCCTAGCGGGAGTGGGTAACACCGGGGAGCTGTTTTTT
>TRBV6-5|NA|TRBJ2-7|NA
CASSYSSGRGTYEQYF
TGTGCCAGCAGTTACTCATCTGGCAGGGGAACCTACGAGCAGTACTTC
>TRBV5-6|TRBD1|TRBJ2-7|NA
CASSLTRTGLWLYF
TGTGCCAGCAGCCTGACACGGACAGGATTATGGCTCTACTTC
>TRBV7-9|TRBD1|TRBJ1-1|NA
CASSLTGEGGAFF
TGTGCCAGCAGCTTAACAGGGGAAGGGGGAGCTTTCTTT
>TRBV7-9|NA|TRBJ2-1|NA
CASTGNEQFF
TGTGCCAGCACCGGGAATGAGCAGTTCTTC
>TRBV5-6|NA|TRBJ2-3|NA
CASSPIPGAQYF
TGTGCCAGCAGCCCTATACCGGGTGCGCAGTATTTT
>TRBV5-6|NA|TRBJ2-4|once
CASTFWGWGKNIQYF
TGTGCCAGCACCTTCTGGGGCTGGGGCAAAAACATTCAGTACTTC
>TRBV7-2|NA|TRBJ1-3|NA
CASSLGGWGGGGNTIYF
TGTGCCAGCAGCTTAGGCGGTTGGGGGGGCGGTGGAAACACCATATATTTT
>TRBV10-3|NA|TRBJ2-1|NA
CAISYGPGDYNEQFF
TGTGCCATCAGTTATGGGCCAGGCGACTACAATGAGCAGTTCTTC
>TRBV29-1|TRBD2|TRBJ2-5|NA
CSVGEASGIQETQYF
TGCAGCGTTGGTGAGGCTAGCGGAATCCAAGAGACCCAGTACTTC
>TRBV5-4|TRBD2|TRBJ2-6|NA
CASTLGLAGVGGANVLTF
TGTGCCAGCACCCTCGGACTAGCGGGAGTTGGTGGGGCCAACGTCCTGACTTTC
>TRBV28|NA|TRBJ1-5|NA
CASSYGTGGVSNQPQHF
TGTGCCAGCAGTTACGGCACTGGGGGCGTGAGCAATCAGCCCCAGCATTTT